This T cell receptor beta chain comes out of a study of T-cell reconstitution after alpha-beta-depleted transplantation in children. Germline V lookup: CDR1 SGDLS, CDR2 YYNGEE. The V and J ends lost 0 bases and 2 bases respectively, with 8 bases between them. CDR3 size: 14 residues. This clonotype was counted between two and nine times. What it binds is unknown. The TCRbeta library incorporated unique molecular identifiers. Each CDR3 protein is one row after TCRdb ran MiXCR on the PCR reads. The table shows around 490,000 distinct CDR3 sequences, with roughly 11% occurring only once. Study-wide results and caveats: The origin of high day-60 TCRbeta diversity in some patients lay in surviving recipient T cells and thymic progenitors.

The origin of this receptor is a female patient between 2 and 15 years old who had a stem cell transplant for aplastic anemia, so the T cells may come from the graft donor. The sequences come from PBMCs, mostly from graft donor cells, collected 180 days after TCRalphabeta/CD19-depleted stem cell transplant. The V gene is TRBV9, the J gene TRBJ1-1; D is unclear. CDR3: CASSVGALNTEAFF. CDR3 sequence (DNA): TGTGCCAGCAGCGTAGGGGCCCTAAACACTGAAGCTTTCTTT.